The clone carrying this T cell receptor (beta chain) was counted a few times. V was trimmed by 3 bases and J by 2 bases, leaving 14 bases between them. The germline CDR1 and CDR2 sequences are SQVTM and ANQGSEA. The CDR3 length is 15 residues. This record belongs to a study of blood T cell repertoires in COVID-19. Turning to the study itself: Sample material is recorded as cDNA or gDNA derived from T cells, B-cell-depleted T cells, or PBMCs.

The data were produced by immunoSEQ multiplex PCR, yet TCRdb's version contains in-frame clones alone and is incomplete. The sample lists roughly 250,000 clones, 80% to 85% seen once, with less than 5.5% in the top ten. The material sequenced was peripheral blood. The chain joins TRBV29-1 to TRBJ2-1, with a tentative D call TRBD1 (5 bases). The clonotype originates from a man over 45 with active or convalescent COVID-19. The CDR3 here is CSVETRLGPYNEQFF. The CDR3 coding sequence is TGCAGCGTTGAGACACGGTTGGGGCCCTACAATGAGCAGTTCTTC.